This T cell receptor (beta chain) was profiled in a study of blood T cells in healthy people across ages. Germline values: CDR1 MNHEY, CDR2 SMNVEV (reference sequence). CDR3 length: 14 residues. V was clipped by 3 bases and J by 4 bases, with 10 bases between them. A second PCR, run for about 7 to 12 cycles, used a sample-barcoded 5' primer plus a J-beta primer mix. TCRdb reprocessed the 5' RACE reads via MiXCR and lists one record per CDR3 protein. This sample yields about 560,000 distinct CDR3 sequences, of which 25% to 35% are seen a single time; approximately 3.6% belongs to the top ten. These sequences were also reported in another study, on T cells of mothers and their children.

The rearrangement links TRBV27 to TRBJ2-4, with D hard to call. Sequencing was carried out using blood. The receptor was isolated from a boy aged 2 to 9 in good health. CDR3 coding DNA: TGTGCCAGCAGTTTGGGGTCCGGAAAAAACATTCAGTACTTC. This sequence encodes CASSLGSGKNIQYF.